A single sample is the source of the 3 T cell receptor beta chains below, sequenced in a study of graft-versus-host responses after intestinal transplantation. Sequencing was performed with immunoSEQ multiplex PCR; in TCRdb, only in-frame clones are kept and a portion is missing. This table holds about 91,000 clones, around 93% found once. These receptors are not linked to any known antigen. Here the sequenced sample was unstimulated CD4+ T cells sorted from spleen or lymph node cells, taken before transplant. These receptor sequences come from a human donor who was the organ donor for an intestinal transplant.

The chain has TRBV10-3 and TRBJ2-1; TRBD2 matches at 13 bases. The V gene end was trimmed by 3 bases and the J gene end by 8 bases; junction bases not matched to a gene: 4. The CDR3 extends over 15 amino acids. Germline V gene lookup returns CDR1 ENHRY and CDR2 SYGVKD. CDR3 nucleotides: TGTGCCATCAGTGATCCAGGACTAGCGGGAGATGAGCAGTTCTTC. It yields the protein CAISDPGLAGDEQFF.

The CDR3 protein is CASSERQGLNEKLFF. DNA for the CDR3: TGTGCCAGCAGTGAGCGACAGGGCCTTAATGAAAAACTGTTTTTT. This sequence joins TRBV6-1 and TRBJ1-4; TRBD1 agrees at 7 bases. Germline CDR1 is MNHNS and CDR2 is SASEGT. With 3 bases clipped from V and 4 bases from J, the junction kept 5 bases outside the gene matches. The CDR3 consists of 15 residues.

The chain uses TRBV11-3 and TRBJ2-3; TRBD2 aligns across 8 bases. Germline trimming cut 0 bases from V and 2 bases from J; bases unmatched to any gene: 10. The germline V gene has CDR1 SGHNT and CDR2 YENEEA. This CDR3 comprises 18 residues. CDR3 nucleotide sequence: TGTGCCAGCAGCTTAGATCTTCCGGGGGGGCCAATCACAGATACGCAGTATTTT. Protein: CASSLDLPGGPITDTQYF.